These 5 T cell receptor beta chains share one sample of origin, sequenced in a study of T cell repertoires in cytomegalovirus infection. Which antigens these TCRs recognize remains unknown. One entry per CDR3 protein, called by TCRdb with MiXCR from the reads. This sample has some 700,000 distinct CDR3 sequences, with approximately 33% found just once. The input for sequencing was cultured PBMCs, taken from culture after CMV antigen stimulation. These receptors all come from a human donor in good health (CMV status not recorded). Some clones in this sample may be carry-over from other donors' samples.

This clonotype was seen ten or more times. The chain joins TRBV7-2 to TRBJ2-7; TRBD1 matches 9 bases. The germline gives CDR1 SGHTA, CDR2 FQGNSA. The CDR3 loop spans 15 amino acids. The ends lost 3 bases at V and 2 bases at J; junction bases unmatched: 5. CDR3: CASSFRDRATYEQYF. The CDR3 coding sequence is TGTGCCAGCAGCTTTAGGGACAGGGCCACCTACGAGCAGTACTTC.

The gene calls are TRBV12-5 and TRBJ2-3; D gene uncertain. The CDR3 totals 18 residues. Trimming took off 2 bases at V and 0 bases at J, with 18 bases between the two ends. CDR1 LGHNT and CDR2 FRNRAP come from the germline V gene. Written as DNA, the CDR3 is TGTGCTAGTGGTTTGATCCAAGCACTCAACCTAAGCACAGATACGCAGTATTTT. Its translation: CASGLIQALNLSTDTQYF.

This clonotype was recorded once. This chain joins TRBV2 and TRBJ2-5; 8 bases agree with TRBD1. Germline trimming cut 6 bases from V and 5 bases from J; bases unmatched to any gene: 8. The CDR3 runs to 14 residues. In germline, CDR1 is SNHLY, CDR2 FYNNEI. The CDR3 bases are TGTGCCAGCAGCCGACAGGGGTATGGGGAGACCCAGTACTTC. Translated: CASSRQGYGETQYF.

This chain connects TRBV28 to TRBJ2-2, with 8 bases fitting TRBD1. This CDR3 is 16 amino acids long. With V trimmed by 5 bases and J by 4 bases, 9 bases remained unmatched. Germline values: CDR1 MDHEN, CDR2 SYDVKM. The CDR3, as DNA: TGTGCCAGCAGTCCCAAAACGACAGGGGTCACCGGGGAGCTGTTTTTT. Encoded protein: CASSPKTTGVTGELFF.

This rearrangement joins TRBV7-2 to TRBJ1-3; D not certain. Germline-derived CDR1 and CDR2 are SGHTA and FQGNSA. V gave up 3 bases and J gave up 6 bases, with 12 bases separating them. This CDR3 contains 14 residues. The CDR3 DNA is TGTGCCAGCAGCTTCGATATAGGAGTAAACACCATATATTTT. Amino acid sequence: CASSFDIGVNTIYF. Full variable domain (rest looked up from reference TRBV7-2 and TRBJ1-3): GAGVSQSPSNKVTEKGKDVELRCDPISGHTALYWYRQSLGQGLEFLIYFQGNSAPDKSGLPSDRFSAERTGGSVSTLTIQRTQQEDSAVYLCASSFDIGVNTIYFGEGSWLTVV.